The following is a T cell receptor (beta chain) sequence with its context. There is no known antigen for this receptor. Per-nucleotide qualities are absent, and no much larger clonotype sits a single base away. This sample is drawn from a study of CD8+ T cells in alopecia areata (dated by TCRdb to 2016 to 2018). Regarding the study in general: Treated patients were enrolled in an open-label pilot trial of oral tofacitinib, 5 to 10 mg twice daily, for moderate-to-severe alopecia areata. Biopsies were taken from tofacitinib-treated patients at baseline and again at 4 and 24 weeks into treatment, and several of those patients also had a later scalp biopsy. immunoSEQ multiplex PCR using 35 Vbeta forward primers and 13 Jbeta reverse primers was used to amplify TCRbeta CDR3 regions. Scalp tissue and sorted CD4+ and CD8+ peripheral blood T cells from patchy and totalis/universalis alopecia areata patients and from healthy controls were covered by human TCRbeta sequencing. Tofacitinib was given for 6 to 18 months, followed by 6 months of follow-up off drug to assess delayed response and recurrence. The study used high-throughput TCRbeta sequencing to examine T cell clonal expansion in alopecia areata, in both the C3H/HeJ mouse model and human patients. RNA came from the PAXgene miRNA kit for fixed scalp, the miRNeasy kit for PBMCs, and the RNeasy kit for mouse skin. The SALT score, which quantifies the percentage of affected scalp surface area, was used to measure disease severity in treated patients. Scalp clonality was compared among normal scalp (n=4), patchy alopecia areata scalp (n=8), and alopecia totalis/universalis scalp (n=8).

The meaning of the sample's time point label: more than 3 weeks on oral tofacitinib. The label giving this sample's treatment or condition can be read as: oral pan-JAK inhibitor, 5-10 mg twice daily. Lesional scalp punch biopsies and peripheral blood were obtained from alopecia areata patients. PBMCs were isolated by density centrifugation and stained for CD3, CD4 and CD8, and CD4+ and CD8+ T cells were sorted on a FACSAria. Library creation used the immunoSEQ multiplex PCR assay. For TCR sequencing, RNA was extracted from every sample and reverse transcribed into cDNA to serve as template. SuperScript III was used to make first-strand cDNA, primed with a 2:1 mix of oligo-dT and random hexamers. A synthetic immune receptor repertoire was used to measure amplification bias, and any remaining bias was corrected computationally. Processing in the source paper ran as follows. After raw reads were preprocessed to remove errors, the CDR3 was defined following IMGT conventions as running from the conserved cysteine to phenylalanine. Clonality was calculated as 1 minus Shannon entropy normalized by log2 of the number of productive unique TCRs. Whether each scalp clone was CD4 or CD8 was inferred by checking scalp TCRbeta sequences against the CD4 and CD8 repertoires from sorted blood. This immuneACCESS table, as held by TCRdb, lists in-frame sequences with V and J called but not all clones. Of the missing ones, under half trace to an unresolved V gene in checked studies; the others have no known cause. V, J and clone size derive from that table, while D and trimming were established from the DNA sequence. The sample contains about 160,000 clones, around three fifths of them found a single time. The biggest ten clones account for 0.91% of the sample.

Results and caveats for the whole study, not just this receptor: Many expanded lesional clones persisted in scalp and blood during tofacitinib treatment, which may partly explain relapse after stopping treatment. Shared TCR sequences between patients were less evident than in mice, which may be partly attributable to HLA diversity in the patient population. Tofacitinib significantly decreased scalp clonality and the number of expanded CD8+ clones among the top 100 scalp clones. Unlike mouse skin, which is dominated by gammadelta T cells, normal human skin has resident alphabeta T cells that are also sequenced, and this complicates analysis of the scalp TCR repertoire. Compared with normal scalp, lesional scalp, particularly in alopecia totalis/universalis, had higher clonality and more expanded CD8+ clones, which suggests antigenic drive. The treated cohort was small, with a single nonresponder, so links between baseline CD8+ expansion and response need larger studies.

V lost 2 bases and J lost 1 base; the stretch between them is 4 bases long. The CDR3 sequence holds 13 residues, the cysteine and phenylalanine included. This entry keeps only the CDR3 DNA: 39 bases, framed from base 1. CDR1 and CDR2 are read off the germline V gene (reference sequence) as MNHEY and SMNVEV. This clonotype was sampled from a human donor with alopecia areata. This sample comprised CD4+ T cells sorted from blood, obtained at week 4, from a patient treated with tofacitinib. Recombination linked TRBV27 to TRBJ2-3, with the D gene call left open. The CDR3 corresponds to CASSLRGTDTQYF. The DNA sequence follows: TGTGCCAGCAGTTTACGGGGCACAGATACGCAGTATTTT.